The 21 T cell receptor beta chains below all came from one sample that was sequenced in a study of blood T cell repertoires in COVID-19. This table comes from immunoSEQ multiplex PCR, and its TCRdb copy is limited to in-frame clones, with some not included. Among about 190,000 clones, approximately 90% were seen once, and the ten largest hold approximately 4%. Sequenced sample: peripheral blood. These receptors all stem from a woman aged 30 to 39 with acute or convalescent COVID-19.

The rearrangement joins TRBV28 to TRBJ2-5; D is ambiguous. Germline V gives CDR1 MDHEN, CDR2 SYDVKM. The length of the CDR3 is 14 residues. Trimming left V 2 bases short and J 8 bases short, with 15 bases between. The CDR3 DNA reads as TGTGCCAGCAGTTTAAAACAGTTAAGAGATACCCAGTACTTC. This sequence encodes CASSLKQLRDTQYF.

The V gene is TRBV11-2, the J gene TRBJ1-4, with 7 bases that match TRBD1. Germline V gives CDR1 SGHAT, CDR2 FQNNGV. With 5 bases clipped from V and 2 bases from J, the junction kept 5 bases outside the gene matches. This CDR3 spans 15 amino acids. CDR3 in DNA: TGTGCCAGCAGCCAAAGGGGGCCCACTAATGAAAAACTGTTTTTT. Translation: CASSQRGPTNEKLFF.

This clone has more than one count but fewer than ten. In DNA, the CDR3 is TGTGCCAGCAGGGGACAGGGGGCCGGCCAGCCCCAGCATTTT. Protein product: CASRGQGAGQPQHF. The chain links TRBV28 to TRBJ1-5, with TRBD1 identical over 12 bases. Looked up from germline, CDR1 is MDHEN and CDR2 is SYDVKM. The CDR3 is 14 residues long. V dropped 6 bases and J dropped 7; count of bases not matched to a gene: 4.

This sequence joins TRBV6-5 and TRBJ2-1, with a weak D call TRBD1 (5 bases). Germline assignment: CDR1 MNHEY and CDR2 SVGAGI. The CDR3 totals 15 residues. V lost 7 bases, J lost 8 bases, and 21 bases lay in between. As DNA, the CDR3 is TGTGCCAGCAAAAGGGGTGTCGCGACAGCCCATGAGCAGTTCTTC. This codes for CASKRGVATAHEQFF.

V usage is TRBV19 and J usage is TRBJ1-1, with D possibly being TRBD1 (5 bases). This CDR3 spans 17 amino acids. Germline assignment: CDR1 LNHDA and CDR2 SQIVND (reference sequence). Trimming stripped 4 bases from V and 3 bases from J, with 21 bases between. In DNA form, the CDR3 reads TGTGCCAGTAGTACGTACCGGGACTCTTCCTTGGACACTGAAGCTTTCTTT. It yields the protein CASSTYRDSSLDTEAFF.

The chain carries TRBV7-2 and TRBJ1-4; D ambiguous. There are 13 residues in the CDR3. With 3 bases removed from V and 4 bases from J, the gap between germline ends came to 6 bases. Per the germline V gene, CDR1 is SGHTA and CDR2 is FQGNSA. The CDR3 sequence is CASSLRFNEKLFF. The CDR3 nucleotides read TGTGCCAGCAGCTTGAGGTTTAATGAAAAACTGTTTTTT.

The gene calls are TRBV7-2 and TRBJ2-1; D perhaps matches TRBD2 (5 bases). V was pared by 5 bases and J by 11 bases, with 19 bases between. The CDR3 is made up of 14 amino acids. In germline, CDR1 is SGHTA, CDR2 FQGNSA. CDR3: CASSPAGWRGQQFF. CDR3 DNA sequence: TGTGCCAGCAGCCCGGCTGGGTGGCGCGGGCAGCAGTTCTTC.

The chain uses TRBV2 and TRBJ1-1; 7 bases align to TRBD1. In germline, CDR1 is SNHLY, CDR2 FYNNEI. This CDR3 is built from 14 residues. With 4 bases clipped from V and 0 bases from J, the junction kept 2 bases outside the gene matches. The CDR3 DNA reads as TGTGCCAGCAGTGGACAGGGCTTGAACACTGAAGCTTTCTTT. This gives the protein CASSGQGLNTEAFF.

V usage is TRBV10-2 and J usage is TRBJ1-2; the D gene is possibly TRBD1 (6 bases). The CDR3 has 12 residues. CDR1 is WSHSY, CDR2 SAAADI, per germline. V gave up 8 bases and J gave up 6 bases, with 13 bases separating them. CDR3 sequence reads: CASRGARDGYTF. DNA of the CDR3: TGCGCCAGCCGGGGGGCAAGGGATGGCTACACCTTC.

In nucleotides, the CDR3 is TGTGCCAGCAGCTTACGACAGGGACGCACCATATATTTT. As protein: CASSLRQGRTIYF. The chain joins TRBV7-2 to TRBJ1-3; 7 positions match TRBD1. This CDR3 has 13 residues. Germline trimming cut 2 bases from V and 9 bases from J; bases unmatched to any gene: 4. The germline gives CDR1 SGHTA, CDR2 FQGNSA.

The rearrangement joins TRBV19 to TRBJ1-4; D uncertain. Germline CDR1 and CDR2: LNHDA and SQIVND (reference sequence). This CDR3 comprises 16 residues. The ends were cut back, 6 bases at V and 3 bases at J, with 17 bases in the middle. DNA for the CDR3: TGTGCCAGTAGCCCCCTTGGGAGACGGGCTAATGAAAAACTGTTTTTT. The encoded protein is CASSPLGRRANEKLFF.

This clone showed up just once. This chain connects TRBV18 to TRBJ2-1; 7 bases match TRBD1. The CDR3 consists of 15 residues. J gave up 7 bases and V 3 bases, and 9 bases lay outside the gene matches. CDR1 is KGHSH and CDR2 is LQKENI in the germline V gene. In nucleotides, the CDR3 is TGTGCCAGCTCACCCCCACAGGGGCGCGGAAATGAGCAGTTCTTC. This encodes CASSPPQGRGNEQFF.

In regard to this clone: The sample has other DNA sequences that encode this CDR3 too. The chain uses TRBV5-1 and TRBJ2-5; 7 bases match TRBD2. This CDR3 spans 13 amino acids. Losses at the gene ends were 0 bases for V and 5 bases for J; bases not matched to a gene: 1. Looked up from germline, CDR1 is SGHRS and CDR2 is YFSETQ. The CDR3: CASSLGGGETQYF. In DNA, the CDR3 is TGCGCCAGCAGCTTGGGCGGGGGTGAGACCCAGTACTTC.

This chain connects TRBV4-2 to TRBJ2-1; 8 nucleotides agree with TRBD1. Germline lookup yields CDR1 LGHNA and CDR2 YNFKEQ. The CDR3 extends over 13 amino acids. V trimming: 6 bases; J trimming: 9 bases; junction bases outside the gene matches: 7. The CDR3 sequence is CASSLRGLGEQFF. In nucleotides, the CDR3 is TGTGCCAGCAGTCTCAGGGGGCTCGGTGAGCAGTTCTTC.

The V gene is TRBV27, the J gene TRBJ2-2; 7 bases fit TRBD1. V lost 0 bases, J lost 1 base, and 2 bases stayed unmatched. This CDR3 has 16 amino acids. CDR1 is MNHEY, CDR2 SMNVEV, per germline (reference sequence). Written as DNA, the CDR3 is TGTGCCAGCAGTTTATCGGGACAGATGAACACCGGGGAGCTGTTTTTT. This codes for CASSLSGQMNTGELFF.

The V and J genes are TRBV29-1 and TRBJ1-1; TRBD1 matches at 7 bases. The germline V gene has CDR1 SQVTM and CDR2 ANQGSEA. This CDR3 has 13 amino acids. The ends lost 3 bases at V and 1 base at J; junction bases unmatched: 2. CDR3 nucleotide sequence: TGCAGCGTTGATAAGGGGGCGAACACTGAAGCTTTCTTT. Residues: CSVDKGANTEAFF.

In DNA, the CDR3 is TGTGCCACCACCCTGCGGAACACTGAAGCTTTCTTT. As protein: CATTLRNTEAFF. The rearrangement uses TRBV28 and TRBJ1-1; D ambiguous. Germline V gene lookup returns CDR1 MDHEN and CDR2 SYDVKM. The V and J ends lost 10 bases and 1 base respectively, with 10 bases between them. CDR3 length equals 12 residues.

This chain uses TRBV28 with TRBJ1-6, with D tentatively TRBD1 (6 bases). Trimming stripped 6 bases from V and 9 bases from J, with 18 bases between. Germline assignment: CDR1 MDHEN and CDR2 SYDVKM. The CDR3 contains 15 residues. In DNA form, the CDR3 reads TGTGCCAGCAGGACAGTCAGGGGTGGTAGTTCACCCCTCCACTTT. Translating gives CASRTVRGGSSPLHF.

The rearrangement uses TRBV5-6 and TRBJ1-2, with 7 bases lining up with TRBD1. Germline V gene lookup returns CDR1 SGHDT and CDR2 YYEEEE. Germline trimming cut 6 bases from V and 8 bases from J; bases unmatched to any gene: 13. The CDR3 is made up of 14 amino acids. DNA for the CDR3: TGTGCCAGCACTGGGACAGTTTGGAGGAGGGGCTACACCTTC. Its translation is CASTGTVWRRGYTF.

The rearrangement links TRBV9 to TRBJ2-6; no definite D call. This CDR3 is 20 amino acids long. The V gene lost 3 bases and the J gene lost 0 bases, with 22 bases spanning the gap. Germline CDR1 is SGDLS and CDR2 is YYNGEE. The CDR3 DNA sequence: TGTGCCAGCAGCGCCCCTTTGGGCACTTTTCCCAGCTCTGGGGCCAACGTCCTGACTTTC. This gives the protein CASSAPLGTFPSSGANVLTF.

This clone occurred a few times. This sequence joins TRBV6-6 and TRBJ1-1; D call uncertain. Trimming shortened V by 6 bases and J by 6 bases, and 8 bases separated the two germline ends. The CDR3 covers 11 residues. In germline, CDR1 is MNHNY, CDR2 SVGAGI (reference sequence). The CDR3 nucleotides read TGTGCCAGCAGGGGCAACGCTGAAGCTTTCTTT. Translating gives CASRGNAEAFF.